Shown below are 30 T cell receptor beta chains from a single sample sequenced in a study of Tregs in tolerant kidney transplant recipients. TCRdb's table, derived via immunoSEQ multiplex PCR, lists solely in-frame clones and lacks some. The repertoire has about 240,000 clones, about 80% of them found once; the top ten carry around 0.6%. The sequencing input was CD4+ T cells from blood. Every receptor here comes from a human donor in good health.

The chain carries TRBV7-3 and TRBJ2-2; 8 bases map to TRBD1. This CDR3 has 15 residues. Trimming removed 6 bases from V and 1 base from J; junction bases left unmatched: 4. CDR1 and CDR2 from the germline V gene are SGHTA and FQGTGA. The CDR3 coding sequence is TGTGCCAGCAGTCGGGACAGGAGGAACACCGGGGAGCTGTTTTTT. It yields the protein CASSRDRRNTGELFF.

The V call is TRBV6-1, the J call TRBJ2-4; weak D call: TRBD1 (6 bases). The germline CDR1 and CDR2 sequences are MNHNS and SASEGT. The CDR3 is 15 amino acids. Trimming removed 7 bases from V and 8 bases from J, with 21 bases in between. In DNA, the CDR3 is TGTGCCAGCAATCTTGGGACACCAGATGTGGACATTCAGTACTTC. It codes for CASNLGTPDVDIQYF.

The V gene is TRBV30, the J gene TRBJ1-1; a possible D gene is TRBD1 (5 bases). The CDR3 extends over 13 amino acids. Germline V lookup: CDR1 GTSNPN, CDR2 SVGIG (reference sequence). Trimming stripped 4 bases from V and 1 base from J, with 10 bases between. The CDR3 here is CAWKGHSNTEAFF. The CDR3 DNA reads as TGTGCCTGGAAGGGGCACTCGAACACTGAAGCTTTCTTT. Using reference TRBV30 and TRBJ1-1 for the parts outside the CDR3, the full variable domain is SQTIHQWPATLVQPVGSPLSLECTVEGTSNPNLYWYRQAAGRGLQLLFYSVGIGQISSEVPQNLSASRPQDRQFILSSKKLLLSDSGFYLCAWKGHSNTEAFFGQGTRLTVV.

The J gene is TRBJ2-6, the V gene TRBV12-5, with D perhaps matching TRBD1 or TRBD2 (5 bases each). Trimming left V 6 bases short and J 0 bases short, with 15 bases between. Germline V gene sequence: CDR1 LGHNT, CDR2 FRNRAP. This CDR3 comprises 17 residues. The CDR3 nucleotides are TGTGCTAGTGGCCGAAGTATGAGGGGCTCTGGGGCCAACGTCCTGACTTTC. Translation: CASGRSMRGSGANVLTF.

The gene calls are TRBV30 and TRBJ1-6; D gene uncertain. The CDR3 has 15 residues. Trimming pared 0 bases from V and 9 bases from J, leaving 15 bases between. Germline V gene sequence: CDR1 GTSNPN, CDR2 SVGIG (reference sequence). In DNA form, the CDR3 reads TGTGCCTGGAGTGTTGAGGGAATTAAGGGTTCACCCCTCCACTTT. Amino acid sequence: CAWSVEGIKGSPLHF.

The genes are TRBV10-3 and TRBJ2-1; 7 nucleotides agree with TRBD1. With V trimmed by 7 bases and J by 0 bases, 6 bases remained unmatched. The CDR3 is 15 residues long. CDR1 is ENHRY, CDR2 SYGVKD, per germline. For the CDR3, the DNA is TGTGCCATCAACCGACAGGGTAGCTCCTACAATGAGCAGTTCTTC. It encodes CAINRQGSSYNEQFF.

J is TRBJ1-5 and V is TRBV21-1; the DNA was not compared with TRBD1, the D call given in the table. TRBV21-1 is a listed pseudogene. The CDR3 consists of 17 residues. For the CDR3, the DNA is TGTGCCAGCAGCAGGAGGGGACAGGGTAATAGCAATCAGCCCCAGCATTTT. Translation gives CASSRRGQGNSNQPQHF.

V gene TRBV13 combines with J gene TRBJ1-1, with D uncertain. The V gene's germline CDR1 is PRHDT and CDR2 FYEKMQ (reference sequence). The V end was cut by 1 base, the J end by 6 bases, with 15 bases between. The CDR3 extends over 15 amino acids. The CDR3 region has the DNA TGTGCCAGCAGCTTAGCCTTCCGACCAACCCCTGAAGCTTTCTTT. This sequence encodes CASSLAFRPTPEAFF.

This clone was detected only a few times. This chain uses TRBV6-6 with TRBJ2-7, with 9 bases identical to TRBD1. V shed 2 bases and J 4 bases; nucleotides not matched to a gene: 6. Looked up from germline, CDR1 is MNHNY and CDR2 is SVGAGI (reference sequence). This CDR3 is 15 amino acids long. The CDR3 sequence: CASSYQGQGRYEQYF. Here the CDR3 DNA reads TGTGCCAGCAGTTACCAAGGACAGGGGCGATACGAGCAGTACTTC.

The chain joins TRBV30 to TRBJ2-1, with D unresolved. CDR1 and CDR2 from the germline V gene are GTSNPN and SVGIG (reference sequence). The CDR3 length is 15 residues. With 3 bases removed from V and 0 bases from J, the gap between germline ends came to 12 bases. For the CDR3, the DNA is TGTGCCTGGAGCAGCAAGGCCCACTCCTACAATGAGCAGTTCTTC. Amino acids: CAWSSKAHSYNEQFF. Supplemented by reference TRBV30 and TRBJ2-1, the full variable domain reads SQTIHQWPATLVQPVGSPLSLECTVEGTSNPNLYWYRQAAGRGLQLLFYSVGIGQISSEVPQNLSASRPQDRQFILSSKKLLLSDSGFYLCAWSSKAHSYNEQFFGPGTRLTVL.

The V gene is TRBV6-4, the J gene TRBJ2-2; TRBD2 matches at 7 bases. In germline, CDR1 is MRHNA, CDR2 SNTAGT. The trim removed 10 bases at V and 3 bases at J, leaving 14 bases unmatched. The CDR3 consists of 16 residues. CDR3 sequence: CATPISRGGYTGELFF. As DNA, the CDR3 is TGTGCCACCCCAATTTCTCGCGGGGGATACACCGGGGAGCTGTTTTTT.

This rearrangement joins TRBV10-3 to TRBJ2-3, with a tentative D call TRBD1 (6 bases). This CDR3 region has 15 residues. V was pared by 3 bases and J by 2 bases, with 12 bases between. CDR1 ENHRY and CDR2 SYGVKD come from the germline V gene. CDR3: CAISDQRGNTDTQYF. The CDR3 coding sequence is TGTGCCATCAGTGATCAAAGGGGGAACACAGATACGCAGTATTTT.

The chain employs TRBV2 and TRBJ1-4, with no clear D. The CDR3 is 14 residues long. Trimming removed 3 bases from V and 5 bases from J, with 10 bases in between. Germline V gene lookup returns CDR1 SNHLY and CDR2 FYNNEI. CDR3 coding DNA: TGTGCCAGCAGTGAGGCGCAGAGAAATGAAAAACTGTTTTTT. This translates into CASSEAQRNEKLFF.

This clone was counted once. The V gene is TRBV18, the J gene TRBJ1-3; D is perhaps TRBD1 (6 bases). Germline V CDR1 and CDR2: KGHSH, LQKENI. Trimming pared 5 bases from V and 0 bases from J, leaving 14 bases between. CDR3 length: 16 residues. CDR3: CASSTGTSLSGNTIYF. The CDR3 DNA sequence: TGTGCCAGCTCAACCGGGACATCACTCTCTGGAAACACCATATATTTT.

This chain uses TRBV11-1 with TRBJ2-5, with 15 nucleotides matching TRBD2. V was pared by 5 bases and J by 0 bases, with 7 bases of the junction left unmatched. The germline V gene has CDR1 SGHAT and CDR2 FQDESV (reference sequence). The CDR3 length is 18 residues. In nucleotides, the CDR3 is TGTGCCAGCAGCCGAGGACTAGCGGGAGGGCCGTACCAAGAGACCCAGTACTTC. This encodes CASSRGLAGGPYQETQYF.

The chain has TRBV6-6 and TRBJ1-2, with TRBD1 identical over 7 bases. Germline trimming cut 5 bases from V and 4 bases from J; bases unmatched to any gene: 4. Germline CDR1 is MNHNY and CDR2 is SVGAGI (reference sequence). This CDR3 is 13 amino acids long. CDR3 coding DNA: TGTGCCAGCAGTCCTGGACAGGTCTATGGCTACACCTTC. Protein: CASSPGQVYGYTF.

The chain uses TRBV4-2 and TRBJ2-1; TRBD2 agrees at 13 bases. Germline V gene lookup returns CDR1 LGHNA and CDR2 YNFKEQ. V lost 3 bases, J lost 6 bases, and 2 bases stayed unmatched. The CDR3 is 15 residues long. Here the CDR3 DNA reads TGTGCCAGCAGCCATGGACTAGCGGGGGCCAATGAGCAGTTCTTC. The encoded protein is CASSHGLAGANEQFF.

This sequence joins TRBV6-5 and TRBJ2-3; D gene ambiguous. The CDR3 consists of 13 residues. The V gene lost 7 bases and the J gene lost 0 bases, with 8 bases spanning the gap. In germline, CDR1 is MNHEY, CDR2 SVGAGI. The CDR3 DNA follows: TGTGCCAGCAAGCACTCTAGCACAGATACGCAGTATTTT. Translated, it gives CASKHSSTDTQYF.

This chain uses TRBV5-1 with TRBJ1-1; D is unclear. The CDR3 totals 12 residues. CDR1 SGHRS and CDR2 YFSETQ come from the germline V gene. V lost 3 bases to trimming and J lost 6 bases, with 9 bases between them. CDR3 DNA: TGCGCCAGCAGCTCCGACGGCCCTGAAGCTTTCTTT. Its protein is CASSSDGPEAFF.

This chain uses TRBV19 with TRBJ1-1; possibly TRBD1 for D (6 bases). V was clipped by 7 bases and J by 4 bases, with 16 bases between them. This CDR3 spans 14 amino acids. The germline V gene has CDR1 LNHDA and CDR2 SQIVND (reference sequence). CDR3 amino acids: CASKLGDMTTEAFF. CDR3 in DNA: TGTGCCAGTAAACTAGGGGACATGACCACTGAAGCTTTCTTT.

The CDR3 coding sequence is TGTGCCAGCAGCTTAGTCGGGGCAGGGGATTCACCCCTCCACTTT. Translating gives CASSLVGAGDSPLHF. The chain uses TRBV7-6 and TRBJ1-6, with D perhaps TRBD1 (6 bases). V lost 1 base to trimming and J lost 8 bases, with 12 bases between them. Germline V lookup: CDR1 SGHVS, CDR2 FNYEAQ. This CDR3 comprises 15 residues.

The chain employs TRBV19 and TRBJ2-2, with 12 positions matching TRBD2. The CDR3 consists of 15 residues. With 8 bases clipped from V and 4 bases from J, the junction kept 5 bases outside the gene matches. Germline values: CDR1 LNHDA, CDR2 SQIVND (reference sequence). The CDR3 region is CASRGLAGSTGELFF. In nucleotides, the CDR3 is TGTGCCAGTCGTGGACTAGCGGGGAGCACCGGGGAGCTGTTTTTT.

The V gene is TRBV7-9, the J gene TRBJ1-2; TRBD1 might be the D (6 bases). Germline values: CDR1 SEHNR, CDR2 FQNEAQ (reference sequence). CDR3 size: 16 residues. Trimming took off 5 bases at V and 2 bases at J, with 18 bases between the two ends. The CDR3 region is CASSGVGGPTNYGYTF. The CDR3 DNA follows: TGTGCCAGCAGCGGAGTGGGGGGCCCCACCAACTATGGCTACACCTTC.

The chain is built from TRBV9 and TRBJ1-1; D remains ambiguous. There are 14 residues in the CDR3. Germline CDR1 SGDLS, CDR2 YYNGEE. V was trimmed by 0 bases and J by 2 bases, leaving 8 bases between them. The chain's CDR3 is CASSVDAANTEAFF. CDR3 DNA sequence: TGTGCCAGCAGCGTAGACGCAGCTAACACTGAAGCTTTCTTT.

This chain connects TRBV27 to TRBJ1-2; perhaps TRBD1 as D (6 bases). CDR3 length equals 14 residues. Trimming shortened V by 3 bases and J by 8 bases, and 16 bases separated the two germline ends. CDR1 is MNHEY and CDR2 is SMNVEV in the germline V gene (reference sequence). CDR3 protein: CASSFNRAGVGYTF. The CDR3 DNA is TGTGCCAGCAGTTTTAACAGGGCAGGGGTAGGCTACACCTTC.

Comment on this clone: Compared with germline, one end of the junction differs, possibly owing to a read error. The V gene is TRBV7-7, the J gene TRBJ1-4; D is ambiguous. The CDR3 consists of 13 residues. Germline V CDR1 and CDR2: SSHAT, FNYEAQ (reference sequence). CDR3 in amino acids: CASSPDINEKLFF. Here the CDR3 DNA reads TGTGCTAGCAGCCCAGACATTAATGAAAAACTGTTTTTT.

The CDR3 sequence is CASSRTAGATNEKLFF. For the CDR3, the DNA is TGTGCCAGCAGCCGAACCGCGGGGGCAACTAATGAAAAACTGTTTTTT. The V and J genes are TRBV7-9 and TRBJ1-4; D may be TRBD1 (5 bases). Germline V lookup: CDR1 SEHNR, CDR2 FQNEAQ (reference sequence). This CDR3 contains 16 residues. With 5 bases removed from V and 0 bases from J, the gap between germline ends came to 13 bases.

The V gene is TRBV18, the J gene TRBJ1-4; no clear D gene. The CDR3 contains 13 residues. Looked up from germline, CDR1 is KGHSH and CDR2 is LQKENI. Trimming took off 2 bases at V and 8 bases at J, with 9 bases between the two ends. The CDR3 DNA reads TGTGCCAGCTCACCAACAGCTACCGAAAAACTGTTTTTT. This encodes CASSPTATEKLFF. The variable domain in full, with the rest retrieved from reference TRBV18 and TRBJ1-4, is NAGVMQNPRHLVRRRGQEARLRCSPMKGHSHVYWYRQLPEEGLKFMVYLQKENIIDESGMPKERFSAEFPKEGPSILRIQQVVRGDSAAYFCASSPTATEKLFFGSGTQLSVL.

For the CDR3, the DNA is TGTGCCACCAGCAGAGACGGACAGGGGGCTAGTCCCGAGACCCAGTACTTC. This gives the protein CATSRDGQGASPETQYF. This chain connects TRBV15 to TRBJ2-5, with 11 bases aligning to TRBD1. This CDR3 is 17 amino acids long. Per germline, CDR1 LNHNV and CDR2 YYDKDF (reference sequence). V lost 0 bases, J lost 5 bases, and 8 bases stayed unmatched.

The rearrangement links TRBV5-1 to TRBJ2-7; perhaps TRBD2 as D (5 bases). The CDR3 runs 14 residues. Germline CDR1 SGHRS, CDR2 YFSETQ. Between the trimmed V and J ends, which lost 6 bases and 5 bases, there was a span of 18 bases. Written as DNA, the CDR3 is TGCGCCAGCAATTGGGGAGACGGCCCCAACGAGCAGTACTTC. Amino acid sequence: CASNWGDGPNEQYF.